The sample holds a few counts of the clone carrying this T cell receptor (beta chain). What it binds is unknown. PCR amplification relied on 60 Vbeta primers (plus 13 Jbeta primers). Libraries were prepared by immunoSEQ multiplex PCR; TCRdb keeps only in-frame clonotypes and omits some of them. Of some 160,000 clones listed, around 9.6% are singletons. These data originate in a study of cytomegalovirus exposure and HLA in healthy donors. General study results and limits: Trimming of TCR beta V- and J-genes showed a link, identified in a later analysis, to a missense DCLRE1C variant. Rates of TCR association differed by HLA locus in a later analysis, with DRB1 highest and HLA-C lowest.

V dropped 10 bases and J dropped 1 base, with 8 bases sitting between them. The CDR3 consists of 13 residues. In germline, CDR1 is KGHSH, CDR2 LQKENI. The source is a male donor in good health and CMV-seronegative. Sequencing was done on a sample of PBMCs. V is TRBV18 and J is TRBJ2-6, with a tentative D call TRBD1 (5 bases). The CDR3 reads CATYRSGANVLTF. CDR3 nucleotide sequence: TGTGCCACTTACAGGTCTGGGGCCAACGTCCTGACTTTC.